The rows below give T cell receptor beta chains drawn from one sample of a study of human T cells and chemical hapten exposure. TCRdb reprocessed the RACE reads via MiXCR and lists one record per CDR3 protein. Here the sample spans about 350,000 distinct CDR3 sequences, about 6% being singletons. The sequences come from whole blood, collected in connection with sensitization to the hapten diphenylcyclopropenone (DPC). These receptor sequences come from a woman aged 18-30 years with alopecia areata. Some clones in this sample may be carry-over from other donors' samples. CDR3s include the opening cysteine and the closing phenylalanine or tryptophan. Each record gives: CDR3 length, clone size, V gene, D gene, J gene, CDR3 protein, CDR3 DNA. D genes are given only for firm matches. Size is omitted from some rows. Given values are once, few, many or a class for expanded clones.

>17|NA|TRBV7-9|NA|TRBJ1-4
CASSLAALGQDNEKLFF
TGTGCCAGCAGCTTAGCGGCCTTAGGCCAAGATAATGAAAAACTGTTTTTT
>13|few|TRBV6-2/TRBV6-3|NA|TRBJ2-1
CASSRTPLNEQFF
TGTGCCAGCAGTCGCACCCCCCTCAATGAGCAGTTCTTC
>17|many|TRBV9|TRBD2|TRBJ2-5
CASSGGTSGGIKETQYF
TGTGCCAGCAGCGGCGGGACTAGCGGGGGGATCAAAGAGACCCAGTACTTC
>14|many|TRBV11-2|NA|TRBJ1-2
CASSPTSLHYGYTF
TGTGCCAGCAGCCCCACCTCACTCCATTATGGCTACACCTTC
>14|many|TRBV12-3/TRBV12-4|NA|TRBJ2-7
CASSLNGAQYEQYF
TGTGCCAGCAGTTTAAACGGGGCGCAGTACGAGCAGTACTTC
>16|few|TRBV20-1|TRBD1|TRBJ2-6
CSAPGTGGAGANVLTF
TGCAGTGCCCCCGGGACAGGGGGTGCTGGGGCCAACGTCCTGACTTTC
>13|few|TRBV11-3|NA|TRBJ2-5
CASSSIYGGTQYF
TGTGCCAGCAGTTCAATCTATGGTGGGACCCAGTACTTC
>15|NA|TRBV28|NA|TRBJ1-2
CASSPDGSAGVGYTF
TGTGCCAGCAGCCCGGACGGATCCGCGGGGGTGGGCTACACCTTC
>14|NA|TRBV24-1|TRBD1|TRBJ1-2
CATSEAGQVYGYTF
TGTGCCACCAGTGAAGCTGGACAGGTCTATGGCTACACCTTC
>16|many|TRBV5-8|NA|TRBJ2-1
CASSYFAGKSYNEQFF
TGTGCCAGCAGCTACTTCGCGGGGAAGAGCTACAATGAGCAGTTCTTC
>18|many|TRBV12-3/TRBV12-4|NA|TRBJ1-1
CASSLLMPDSHMNTEAFF
TGTGCCAGCAGTTTGCTTATGCCGGACAGTCATATGAACACTGAAGCTTTCTTT
>15|many|TRBV7-2|TRBD1|TRBJ1-2
CASSPPGQGIYGYTF
TGTGCCAGCAGCCCCCCTGGACAGGGTATTTATGGCTACACCTTC
>14|many|TRBV7-9|NA|TRBJ1-2
CASSFNTFHYGYTF
TGTGCCAGCAGCTTCAATACTTTCCACTATGGCTACACCTTC
>12|NA|TRBV27|NA|TRBJ2-2
CASRKDTGELFF
TGTGCCAGCAGGAAGGACACCGGGGAGCTGTTTTTT
>13|many|TRBV7-2|TRBD1|TRBJ2-5
CASSETGIRTQYF
TGTGCCAGCAGCGAGACAGGGATCCGGACCCAGTACTTC
>13|many|TRBV9|NA|TRBJ1-3
CASSVAPGNTIYF
TGTGCCAGCAGCGTAGCCCCCGGAAACACCATATATTTT
>16|NA|TRBV7-8|NA|TRBJ1-5
CASSSYLGPGGQPQHF
TGTGCCAGCAGCTCCTACTTAGGACCGGGCGGTCAGCCCCAGCATTTT
>14|few|TRBV12-3/TRBV12-4|NA|TRBJ1-4
CASSFTLSNEKLFF
TGTGCCAGCAGTTTTACTTTGTCTAATGAAAAACTGTTTTTT
>16|NA|TRBV24-1|NA|TRBJ1-3
CATSDLRDGGGNTIYF
TGTGCCACCAGTGATTTACGGGACGGTGGAGGAAACACCATATATTTT
>14|NA|TRBV5-1|NA|TRBJ2-7
CASSLGQPGYEQYF
TGCGCCAGCAGCTTGGGACAGCCGGGGTACGAGCAGTACTTC
>15|many|TRBV7-2|TRBD1|TRBJ1-4
CASSPRQGNNEKLFF
TGTGCCAGCAGCCCGCGACAGGGAAACAATGAAAAACTGTTTTTT
>11|few|TRBV25-1|NA|TRBJ2-7
CASRDSYEQYF
TGTGCCAGCAGAGACAGTTACGAGCAGTACTTC
>13|few|TRBV12-3/TRBV12-4|NA|TRBJ1-2
CATVGALHYGYTF
TGTGCCACCGTGGGGGCTTTACACTATGGCTACACCTTC
>14|many|TRBV29-1|NA|TRBJ2-3
CSVEKGSPTDTQYF
TGCAGCGTTGAAAAGGGCTCCCCCACAGATACGCAGTATTTT
>19|NA|TRBV7-2|TRBD1|TRBJ1-5
CASSPTIFSRGLSNQPQHF
TGTGCCAGCAGCCCTACTATCTTCTCCAGGGGGCTTAGCAATCAGCCCCAGCATTTT
>15|NA|TRBV5-1|NA|TRBJ2-7
CASSSWAGPTYEQYF
TGCGCCAGCAGCTCGTGGGCCGGACCAACCTACGAGCAGTACTTC
>16|NA|TRBV7-2|TRBD2|TRBJ2-7
CASSSIPSGGVYEQYF
TGTGCCAGCAGCTCGATTCCTAGCGGGGGGGTCTACGAGCAGTACTTC
>16|many|TRBV5-1|NA|TRBJ2-3
CASAKLAGGGTDTQYF
TGCGCCAGCGCTAAACTTGCCGGGGGCGGCACAGATACGCAGTATTTT
>14|NA|TRBV29-1|NA|TRBJ1-3
CSVDAGHSGNTIYF
TGCAGCGTTGATGCAGGCCACTCTGGAAACACCATATATTTT
>14|few|TRBV3-1|NA|TRBJ1-1
CASSQDRGKPEAFF
TGTGCCAGCAGCCAAGATAGAGGCAAGCCTGAAGCTTTCTTT
>14|few|TRBV12-3/TRBV12-4|TRBD2|TRBJ2-1
CASSIAGEYNEQFF
TGTGCCAGCAGTATAGCGGGGGAATACAATGAGCAGTTCTTC
>18|few|TRBV5-1|TRBD1|TRBJ1-1
CASRPNPPTGGPSHEAFF
TGCGCCAGCAGGCCAAACCCCCCGACAGGGGGTCCTAGCCATGAAGCTTTCTTT
>15|NA|TRBV27|NA|TRBJ1-6
CASSLGRNVHSPLHF
TGTGCCAGCAGTTTGGGCAGAAACGTCCATTCACCCCTCCACTTT
>14|medium-sized|TRBV24-1|NA|TRBJ1-5
CATSDLSINQPQHF
TGTGCCACCAGTGATTTAAGCATTAATCAGCCCCAGCATTTT
>14|NA|TRBV7-8|NA|TRBJ1-6
CASSLRASNSPLHF
TGTGCCAGCAGCTTAAGGGCCTCGAATTCACCCCTCCACTTT
>16|many|TRBV3-1|NA|TRBJ1-2
CASSRLEGGVDYGYTF
TGTGCCAGCAGCCGTTTGGAGGGGGGAGTCGACTATGGCTACACCTTC
>13|few|TRBV14|NA|TRBJ1-1
CASSGQLGTEAFF
TGTGCCAGCAGTGGACAGTTGGGCACTGAAGCTTTCTTT
>15|NA|TRBV11-2|NA|TRBJ2-7
CVSSLADDRTYEQYF
TGTGTCAGCAGCTTAGCGGACGACCGAACCTACGAGCAGTACTTC
>15|NA|TRBV12-3/TRBV12-4|NA|TRBJ2-3
CASSSEGGSTDTQYF
TGTGCCAGCAGTTCGGAGGGGGGTAGCACAGATACGCAGTATTTT
>17|few|TRBV9|NA|TRBJ2-6
CASSVGQFPSGANVLTF
TGTGCCAGCAGCGTAGGACAGTTTCCCTCTGGGGCCAACGTCCTGACTTTC
>14|many|TRBV10-3|NA|TRBJ2-3
CAISGPPNTDTQYF
TGTGCCATCAGTGGCCCCCCGAACACAGATACGCAGTATTTT
>17|few|TRBV10-3|TRBD1|TRBJ2-2
CAISESGQGATIGELFF
TGTGCCATCAGTGAGTCGGGACAGGGGGCGACGATCGGGGAGCTGTTTTTT
>15|NA|TRBV21-1|NA|TRBJ1-6
CASSEMGSHNSPLHF
TGTGCCAGCAGCGAAATGGGCAGCCATAATTCACCCCTCCACTTT
>14|NA|TRBV6-5|NA|TRBJ2-2
CASSYSPTTGELFF
TGTGCCAGCAGTTACTCGCCCACGACCGGGGAGCTGTTTTTT
>12|few|TRBV15|NA|TRBJ1-2
CATSTGADGYTF
TGTGCCACCAGCACTGGGGCGGATGGCTACACCTTC